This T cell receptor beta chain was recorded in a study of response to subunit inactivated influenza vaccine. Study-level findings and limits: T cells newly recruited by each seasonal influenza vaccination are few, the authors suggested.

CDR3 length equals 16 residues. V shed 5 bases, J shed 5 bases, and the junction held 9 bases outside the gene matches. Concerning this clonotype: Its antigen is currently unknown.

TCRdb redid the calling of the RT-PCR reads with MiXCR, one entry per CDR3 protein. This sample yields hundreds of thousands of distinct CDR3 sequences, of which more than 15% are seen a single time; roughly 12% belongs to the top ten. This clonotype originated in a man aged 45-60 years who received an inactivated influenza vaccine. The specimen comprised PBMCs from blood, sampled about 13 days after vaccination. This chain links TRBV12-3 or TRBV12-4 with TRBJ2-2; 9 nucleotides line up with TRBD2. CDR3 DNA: TGTGCCAGCAGTGGTCCGGGACTAGCATATACCGGGGAGCTGTTTTTT. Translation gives CASSGPGLAYTGELFF.